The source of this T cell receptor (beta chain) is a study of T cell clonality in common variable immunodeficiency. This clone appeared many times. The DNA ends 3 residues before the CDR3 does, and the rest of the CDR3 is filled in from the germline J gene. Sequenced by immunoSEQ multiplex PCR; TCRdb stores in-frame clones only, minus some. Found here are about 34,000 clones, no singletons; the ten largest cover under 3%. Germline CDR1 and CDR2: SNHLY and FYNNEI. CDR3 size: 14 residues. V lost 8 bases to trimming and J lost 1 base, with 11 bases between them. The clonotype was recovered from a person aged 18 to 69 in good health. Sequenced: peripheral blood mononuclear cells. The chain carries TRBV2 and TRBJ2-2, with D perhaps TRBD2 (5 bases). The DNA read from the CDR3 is TGTGCCAGCGAAGGCGGACTGAACACCGGGGAG. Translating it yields CASEGGLNTGE. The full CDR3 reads CASEGGLNTGELFF. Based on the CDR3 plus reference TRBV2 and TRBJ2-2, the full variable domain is EPEVTQTPSHQVTQMGQEVILRCVPISNHLYFYWYRQILGQKVEFLVSFYNNEISEKSEIFDDQFSVERPDGSNFTLKIRSTKLEDSAMYFCASEGGLNTGELFFGEGSRLTVL.